Each of the 13 T cell receptor beta chains below was sequenced from the same sample in a study of T cell repertoires in cytomegalovirus infection. These receptors have no known antigen. In TCRdb, the reads were re-called with MiXCR into one record per CDR3 protein. The data show some 120,000 distinct CDR3 sequences, with 10% seen just once and about 32% held by the top ten. The sample comprised PBMCs, sequenced either directly or after in vitro stimulation (not recorded which). The receptors derive from a human donor in good health (CMV status not recorded). Some clones in this sample may be carry-over from other donors' samples.

This clonotype has a handful of counts. The chain combines TRBV7-6 with TRBJ1-5; D is ambiguous. Germline V gene sequence: CDR1 SGHVS, CDR2 FNYEAQ. V was trimmed by 1 base and J by 15 bases, leaving 10 bases between them. The CDR3 has 11 amino acids. The CDR3 nucleotides read TGTGCCAGCAGCTTAGGGCAGGCCTGGCATTTT. Its translation: CASSLGQAWHF.

This chain connects TRBV7-9 to TRBJ2-7, with 9 bases that match TRBD2. Germline V lookup: CDR1 SEHNR, CDR2 FQNEAQ (reference sequence). The CDR3 has 14 residues. Trimming cost V 4 bases and J 4 bases; bases outside gene matches: 5. CDR3 loop: CASSYSGSEYEQYF. The CDR3 region has the DNA TGTGCCAGCAGCTATAGCGGGAGCGAATACGAGCAGTACTTC.

The table lists this clonotype with a few counts. The gene calls are TRBV23-1 and TRBJ1-1; D might be TRBD1 (5 bases). TRBV23-1 is annotated as an ORF whose role is uncertain. The CDR3 covers 15 residues. Trimming shortened V by 0 bases and J by 7 bases, and 15 bases separated the two germline ends. CDR3 in amino acids: CASSQSGRGCGEAFF. The CDR3 DNA is TGCGCCAGCAGTCAATCGGGACGGGGGTGTGGTGAAGCTTTCTTT.

Many counts were recorded for this clonotype. The rearrangement uses TRBV11-2 and TRBJ1-5; TRBD1 aligns across 8 bases. Germline V gene sequence: CDR1 SGHAT, CDR2 FQNNGV. This CDR3 has 15 residues. The ends lost 5 bases at V and 5 bases at J; junction bases unmatched: 8. CDR3 DNA sequence: TGTGCCAGCAGCCCCGGGACAGGCTCTTATCAGCCCCAGCATTTT. Amino acids: CASSPGTGSYQPQHF.

The chain has TRBV20-1 and TRBJ1-2, with D perhaps TRBD1 (5 bases). This CDR3 region has 14 residues. Between the trimmed V and J ends, which lost 1 base and 6 bases, there was a span of 15 bases. Germline V gene sequence: CDR1 DFQATT, CDR2 SNEGSKA (reference sequence). In nucleotides, the CDR3 is TGCAGTGCTAGAGGGGGTGGGGCAGTGGATGGCTACACCTTC. As protein: CSARGGGAVDGYTF.

This chain links TRBV28 with TRBJ1-2; possibly TRBD1 for D (6 bases). The germline V and J ends were trimmed by 4 bases and 4 bases, with 13 bases remaining between them. The CDR3 runs 14 residues. Germline V CDR1 and CDR2: MDHEN, SYDVKM. The CDR3 nucleotides read TGTGCCAGCAGTTCAGCGGGACAATTCTATGGCTACACCTTC. As protein: CASSSAGQFYGYTF.

This clonotype was recorded at least ten times. This rearrangement joins TRBV12-3 or TRBV12-4 to TRBJ2-3, with D possibly called TRBD1 or TRBD2 (5 bases each). The germline V and J ends were trimmed by 5 bases and 1 base, with 25 bases remaining between them. CDR3 length equals 19 residues. CDR3 sequence reads: CASSLLGRLRGIGTDTQYF. The CDR3 DNA reads TGTGCCAGCAGTCTGCTGGGACGACTAAGAGGGATCGGCACAGATACGCAGTATTTT.

The gene calls are TRBV6-2 or TRBV6-3 and TRBJ2-7; no reliable D call. From germline, CDR1 is MNHEY and CDR2 SVGEGT. V dropped 5 bases and J dropped 4 bases, with 6 bases sitting between them. The length of the CDR3 is 11 residues. The chain's CDR3 is CASSDGYEQYF. CDR3 coding DNA: TGTGCCAGCAGTGACGGATACGAGCAGTACTTC.

The rearrangement uses TRBV20-1 and TRBJ2-5; 8 positions agree with TRBD1. The germline V gene has CDR1 DFQATT and CDR2 SNEGSKA (reference sequence). Trimming removed 6 bases from V and 5 bases from J; junction bases left unmatched: 14. The CDR3 spans 15 residues. The chain's CDR3 is CSAPWAGGSRETQYF. CDR3 nucleotide sequence: TGCAGTGCCCCTTGGGCAGGGGGCTCTAGGGAGACCCAGTACTTC.

The J gene is TRBJ2-1, the V gene TRBV4-1; 10 nucleotides match TRBD2. The CDR3 is 16 residues long. Germline V gives CDR1 MGHRA, CDR2 YSYEKL. V dropped 4 bases and J dropped 4; count of bases not matched to a gene: 7. CDR3: CASSRTPGLAYNEQFF. The CDR3 DNA reads TGCGCCAGCAGCCGCACTCCGGGACTAGCGTACAATGAGCAGTTCTTC.

This clonotype was seen repeatedly, ten times or more. The chain couples TRBV28 to TRBJ2-5; tentatively, D is TRBD1 (6 bases). Trimming removed 7 bases at V and 4 bases at J, with 19 bases between. CDR3 length: 15 residues. The germline CDR1 and CDR2 sequences are MDHEN and SYDVKM. CDR3 sequence: CASKQLNRVGETQYF. The DNA of the CDR3 is TGTGCCAGCAAACAGCTGAACAGGGTTGGAGAGACCCAGTACTTC.

This CDR3 reads CATSLGRGQVNSPLHF. DNA of the CDR3: TGTGCCACCAGCCTCGGGAGGGGACAGGTTAATTCACCCCTCCACTTT. The chain has TRBV15 and TRBJ1-6; 8 nucleotides agree with TRBD1. The junction had 9 bases not matched to a gene; V was cut back by 5 bases and J by 6 bases. Per the germline V gene, CDR1 is LNHNV and CDR2 is YYDKDF (reference sequence). CDR3 length equals 16 residues. Full variable domain (rest looked up from reference TRBV15 and TRBJ1-6): DAMVIQNPRYQVTQFGKPVTLSCSQTLNHNVMYWYQQKSSQAPKLLFHYYDKDFNNEADTPDNFQSRRPNTSFCFLDIRSPGLGDTAMYLCATSLGRGQVNSPLHFGNGTRLTVT.

This clonotype was observed many times. V usage is TRBV27 and J usage is TRBJ1-2, with unresolved D. Trimming shortened V by 2 bases and J by 2 bases, and 9 bases separated the two germline ends. Germline-derived CDR1 and CDR2 are MNHEY and SMNVEV (reference sequence). The CDR3 sequence is 14 residues long. The CDR3 bases are TGTGCCAGCAGTTTAAAGGCGGGGAACTATGGCTACACCTTC. This translates into CASSLKAGNYGYTF.